The T cell receptor beta chain under discussion was sequenced for a study of T cell responses to AZD1222 COVID-19 vaccine. Study summary: Second-dose timings of about 4 or about 12 weeks were pooled.

Whole-study results and caveats: Donors were largely white British and mainly female; clonal diversity was possibly underestimated. Only a handful of people who got AZD1222 tested seropositive at baseline. No repertoire was sampled before or during the peak T cell response, only after it.

The protocol was immunoSEQ multiplex PCR, while the TCRdb copy is restricted to in-frame clones and leaves out a portion. The sample yields 150,000 to 180,000 clones, 90% seen once. The germline gives CDR1 SEHNR, CDR2 FQNEAQ (reference sequence). CDR3 length equals 16 residues. V lost 4 bases to trimming and J lost 1 base, with 16 bases between them. This clone is a singleton in its sample. Antigen specificity is unknown. The sequencing used peripheral blood, collected on day 0 of AZD1222 vaccination. The chain employs TRBV7-9 and TRBJ2-5; D call uncertain. This sequence originates from an adult in good health. CDR3 nucleotide sequence: TGTGCCAGCAGCTCGCCCCCCCCAAGGGCCCAAGAGACCCAGTACTTC. Amino acid sequence: CASSSPPPRAQETQYF.